One sample yielded the 10 T cell receptor beta chains listed below, sequenced in a study of T-cell reconstitution after alpha-beta-depleted transplantation in children. Unique molecular identifiers were incorporated during preparation of the TCRbeta library. In TCRdb, the PCR reads were re-called with MiXCR into one record per CDR3 protein. The repertoire holds around 680,000 distinct CDR3 sequences, with around 17% as singletons. Sequenced here: PBMCs from the stem cell graft donor, sampled from the stem cell graft. These TCRs come from a human donor who donated a stem cell graft to a child with acute myeloid leukemia.

The sample holds many counts of this clonotype. This chain links TRBV5-1 with TRBJ2-4; D call uncertain. The V end lost 0 bases, the J end lost 0 bases, and 7 bases lay between the germline ends. The CDR3 length is 15 residues. Germline loops: CDR1 SGHRS, CDR2 YFSETQ. The CDR3 region is CASSLGRRAKNIQYF. The CDR3 nucleotides read TGCGCCAGCAGCTTGGGCCGGAGAGCCAAAAACATTCAGTACTTC.

The table lists this clonotype with many counts. This CDR3 is CSRTSGGLNEQFF. The CDR3 DNA reads as TGCTCACGGACTAGCGGGGGCCTTAATGAGCAGTTCTTC. V and J are TRBV20-1 and TRBJ2-1; TRBD2 matches at 13 bases. Germline CDR1 DFQATT, CDR2 SNEGSKA (reference sequence). The CDR3 sequence is 13 residues long.

This clonotype was found many times. The chain joins TRBV7-2 to TRBJ2-1, with D unresolved. Germline CDR1 reads SGHTA; CDR2 reads FQGNSA. V was shortened by 3 bases and J by 7 bases, with 7 bases between the two germline ends. The CDR3 totals 12 residues. CDR3 bases: TGTGCCAGCAGCTTTAACTTAAATGAGCAGTTCTTC. Its protein is CASSFNLNEQFF.

This sequence joins TRBV15 and TRBJ2-1; D may be TRBD1 or TRBD2 (6 bases each). The CDR3 totals 16 residues. Looked up from germline, CDR1 is LNHNV and CDR2 is YYDKDF (reference sequence). Trimming removed 6 bases from V and 7 bases from J, with 22 bases in between. The CDR3 sequence is CATSPSRGPGGNEQFF. The CDR3 DNA follows: TGTGCCACCAGTCCGAGCCGGGGGCCTGGCGGTAATGAGCAGTTCTTC. Full variable domain (rest looked up from reference TRBV15 and TRBJ2-1): DAMVIQNPRYQVTQFGKPVTLSCSQTLNHNVMYWYQQKSSQAPKLLFHYYDKDFNNEADTPDNFQSRRPNTSFCFLDIRSPGLGDTAMYLCATSPSRGPGGNEQFFGPGTRLTVL.

V and J are TRBV25-1 and TRBJ2-5; tentative D call: TRBD1 (6 bases). The CDR3 length is 13 residues. Germline V CDR1 and CDR2: MGHDK, SYGVNS. Trimming removed 6 bases at V and 2 bases at J, with 10 bases between. CDR3: CASRRDNQETQYF. In DNA, the CDR3 is TGTGCCAGCAGGAGGGACAATCAAGAGACCCAGTACTTC.

This clonotype was counted between two and nine times. CDR3: CASSTQGNEQYF. The CDR3 DNA sequence: TGTGCCAGCAGCACACAGGGTAACGAGCAGTACTTC. The chain is built from TRBV21-1 and TRBJ2-7; the table calls TRBD1, which could not be checked here. TRBV21-1 is annotated as a pseudogene. CDR3 size: 12 residues.

V usage is TRBV12-3 or TRBV12-4 and J usage is TRBJ1-4, with unresolved D. The CDR3 has 12 amino acids. V was clipped by 3 bases and J by 6 bases, with 5 bases between them. This CDR3 reads CASSLSYEKLFF. CDR3 DNA sequence: TGTGCCAGCAGTTTGTCCTATGAAAAACTGTTTTTT.

The chain joins TRBV6-1 to TRBJ2-5; 8 nucleotides agree with TRBD2. The trim removed 6 bases at V and 6 bases at J, leaving 6 bases unmatched. The CDR3 spans 13 residues. Germline V gene data show CDR1 as MNHNS and CDR2 as SASEGT. The CDR3 loop is CASRKGLAKTQYF. The DNA for the CDR3 is TGTGCCAGCAGGAAAGGACTAGCTAAGACCCAGTACTTC.

In this sample, this clonotype turned up a few times. The junction departs from germline at one end; a sequencing error may be responsible. This chain connects TRBV25-1 to TRBJ2-5; D gene unclear. Looked up from germline, CDR1 is MGHDK and CDR2 is SYGVNS. The CDR3 has 12 residues. CDR3 residues: CTSSDLWETQYF. Written as DNA, the CDR3 is TGTACCAGCAGTGATCTTTGGGAGACCCAGTACTTC.

This clonotype has more than one count but fewer than ten. The genes are TRBV7-9 and TRBJ1-2; D gene uncertain. There are 14 residues in the CDR3. V lost 4 bases and J 3 bases, leaving 12 bases between the germline ends. Germline V gene sequence: CDR1 SEHNR, CDR2 FQNEAQ (reference sequence). The CDR3 here is CASSSEERDYGYTF. CDR3 sequence (DNA): TGTGCCAGCAGCTCTGAGGAGAGGGACTATGGCTACACCTTC. Variable domain in full (rest from reference TRBV7-9 and TRBJ1-2): DTGVSQNPRHKITKRGQNVTFRCDPISEHNRLYWYRQTLGQGPEFLTYFQNEAQLEKSRLLSDRFSAERPKGSFSTLEIQRTEQGDSAMYLCASSSEERDYGYTFGSGTRLTVV.